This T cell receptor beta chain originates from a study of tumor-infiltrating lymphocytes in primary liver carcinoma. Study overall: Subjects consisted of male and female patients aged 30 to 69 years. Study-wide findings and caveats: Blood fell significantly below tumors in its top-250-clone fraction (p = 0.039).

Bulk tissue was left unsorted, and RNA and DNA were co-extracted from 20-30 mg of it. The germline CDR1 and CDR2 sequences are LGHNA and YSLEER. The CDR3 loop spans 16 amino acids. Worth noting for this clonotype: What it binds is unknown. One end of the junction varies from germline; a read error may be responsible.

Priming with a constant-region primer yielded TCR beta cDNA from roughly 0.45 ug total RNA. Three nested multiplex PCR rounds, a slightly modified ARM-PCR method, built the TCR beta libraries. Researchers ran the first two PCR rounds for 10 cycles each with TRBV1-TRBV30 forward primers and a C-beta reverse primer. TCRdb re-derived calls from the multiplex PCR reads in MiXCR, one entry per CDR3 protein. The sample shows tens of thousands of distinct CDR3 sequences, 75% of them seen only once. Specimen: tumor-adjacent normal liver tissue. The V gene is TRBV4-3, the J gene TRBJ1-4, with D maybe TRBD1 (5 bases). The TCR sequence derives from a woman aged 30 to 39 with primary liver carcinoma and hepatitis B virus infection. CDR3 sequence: CASSQGSGRVNEKLFF. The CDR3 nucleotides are TGTGCCAGCAGCCAAGGGTCGGGGCGAGTTAATGAAAAACTGTTTTTT.